The source of this TCR beta chain is a study of T-cell reconstitution after alpha-beta-depleted transplantation in children. Unique molecular identifiers were used in preparing the TCRbeta library. TCRdb passed the PCR reads through MiXCR, listing each CDR3 protein once. This table holds about 120,000 distinct CDR3 sequences, 20% to 25% found once. Remarks on this clonotype: Its antigen is not known.

Study outcomes and limitations: Recipient T cells and thymic progenitors that survived gave rise to the high TCRbeta diversity observed at day 60 in some patients. There were reportedly several hundred expanded graft clones from which alpha-beta T cells came about two months after transplant. After one year, T-cell counts and TCRbeta diversity mostly came from new T cells.

This CDR3 has 16 amino acids. In germline, CDR1 is LGHNA, CDR2 YNFKEQ. V dropped 0 bases and J dropped 3 bases, with 15 bases sitting between them. The sample here was PBMCs, mostly from graft donor cells, taken 180 days after TCRalphabeta/CD19-depleted stem cell transplant. This sequence was found in a male patient aged 2-10 years who had a stem cell transplant for chronic granulomatous disease, so the T cells may come from the graft donor. This chain links TRBV4-2 with TRBJ2-7; D is unresolved. As DNA, the CDR3 is TGTGCCAGCAGCCAAGAAGGAACGGGCGGTAGCTACGAGCAGTACTTC. The encoded protein is CASSQEGTGGSYEQYF.